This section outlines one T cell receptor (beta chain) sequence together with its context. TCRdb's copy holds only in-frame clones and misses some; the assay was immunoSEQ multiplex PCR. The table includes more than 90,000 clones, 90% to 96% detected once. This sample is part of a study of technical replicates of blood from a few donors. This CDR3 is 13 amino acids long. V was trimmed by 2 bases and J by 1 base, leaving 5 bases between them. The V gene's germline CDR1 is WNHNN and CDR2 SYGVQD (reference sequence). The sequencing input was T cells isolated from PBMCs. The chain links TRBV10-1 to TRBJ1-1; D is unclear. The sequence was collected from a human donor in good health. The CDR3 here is CASSERGNTEAFF. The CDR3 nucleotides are TGCGCCAGCAGTGAGCGAGGGAACACTGAAGCTTTCTTT.